This entry lists 2 T cell receptor beta chains sequenced from one sample in a study of blood T cell repertoires in COVID-19 (dated by TCRdb to 2018 to 2020). The receptor library was made with the immunoSEQ multiplex PCR assay. TCRdb obtained this table from immuneACCESS and retained in-frame rearrangements with V and J assigned. These tables miss some clones; where compared with another copy, unresolved V genes account for less than half of the shortfall, and the remainder is unexplained. Counted in this sample were about 230,000 clones; nearly 90% of them appeared once. The top ten clones comprise roughly 4% of the sample. The sample taken for sequencing was PBMCs or T cells enriched from blood (not recorded which). These TCRs come from a woman aged 25 to 45 with acute COVID-19.

This rearrangement joins TRBV9 to TRBJ2-1; 9 bases fit TRBD2. The germline V gene has CDR1 SGDLS and CDR2 YYNGEE. V trimming: 4 bases; J trimming: 8 bases; junction bases outside the gene matches: 7. CDR3 length equals 14 residues. The CDR3 nucleotides read TGTGCCAGCAGCTGGCGGGGGGGCAAGGATGAGCAGTTCTTC. Amino acid sequence: CASSWRGGKDEQFF.

This chain uses TRBV5-1 with TRBJ2-3, with a weak D call TRBD1 (6 bases). Germline CDR1 reads SGHRS; CDR2 reads YFSETQ. This CDR3 is built from 15 residues. V was pared by 0 bases and J by 3 bases, with 11 bases between. The CDR3 DNA reads as TGCGCCAGCAGCTTGGACAGGGTTATTACAGATACGCAGTATTTT. Translation gives CASSLDRVITDTQYF.